One sample yielded the 24 T cell receptor beta chains listed below, sequenced in a study of technical replicates of blood from a handful of donors. Assay used: immunoSEQ multiplex PCR; TCRdb lists only in-frame clones, some missing. In the table there are tens of thousands of clones, approximately 97% of which are singletons. The sample taken for sequencing was T cells isolated from PBMCs. Every receptor here comes from a human donor in good health.

This chain joins TRBV28 and TRBJ2-7, with 10 nucleotides matching TRBD1. CDR3 length equals 14 residues. CDR1 MDHEN and CDR2 SYDVKM come from the germline V gene. The V segment lost 7 bases and the J segment 1 base; nucleotides outside the gene matches: 4. The CDR3 loop is CASTRTGGSYEQYF. In DNA, the CDR3 is TGTGCCAGCACCCGGACAGGGGGTTCCTACGAGCAGTACTTC. Combining the CDR3 with reference TRBV28 and TRBJ2-7 gives the whole variable domain DVKVTQSSRYLVKRTGEKVFLECVQDMDHENMFWYRQDPGLGLRLIYFSYDVKMKEKGDIPEGYSVSREKKERFSLILESASTNQTSMYLCASTRTGGSYEQYFGPGTRLTVT.

This chain links TRBV27 with TRBJ2-1, with 11 bases matching TRBD2. The germline V gene has CDR1 MNHEY and CDR2 SMNVEV (reference sequence). The CDR3 totals 15 residues. After removal of 6 bases from V and 5 bases from J, the junction contained 6 bases not matched to a gene. DNA for the CDR3: TGTGCCAGCAGCCCCGGGACTAGCGGTAACAATGAGCAGTTCTTC. This gives the protein CASSPGTSGNNEQFF.

The genes are TRBV29-1 and TRBJ2-7, with TRBD1 matching over 8 bases. Trimming took 1 base from V and 0 from J; bases not matched to a gene: 5. CDR1 and CDR2 from the germline V gene are SQVTM and ANQGSEA. This CDR3 is built from 15 residues. CDR3 in amino acids: CSVEGQGPSSYEQYF. As DNA, the CDR3 is TGCAGCGTTGAAGGACAGGGGCCTAGCTCCTACGAGCAGTACTTC.

V and J are TRBV11-3 and TRBJ2-7, with TRBD1 matching over 7 bases. The CDR3 is made up of 14 amino acids. The V gene's germline CDR1 is SGHNT and CDR2 YENEEA. V gave up 3 bases and J gave up 2 bases; unmatched junction bases: 4. The CDR3 is CASSLRQGTYEQYF. In DNA, the CDR3 is TGTGCCAGCAGCTTGAGACAGGGTACCTACGAGCAGTACTTC. Using reference TRBV11-3 and TRBJ2-7 for the parts outside the CDR3, the full variable domain is EAGVVQSPRYKIIEKKQPVAFWCNPISGHNTLYWYLQNLGQGPELLIRYENEEAVDDSQLPKDRFSAERLKGVDSTLKIQPAELGDSAVYLCASSLRQGTYEQYFGPGTRLTVT.

This chain joins TRBV15 and TRBJ1-1; D ambiguous. The CDR3 loop spans 14 amino acids. V was cut by 1 base and J by 12 bases, with 18 bases left in between. CDR1 and CDR2 from the germline V gene are LNHNV and YYDKDF (reference sequence). The CDR3 here is CATSRVNFALAPFF. In DNA, the CDR3 is TGTGCCACCAGCAGAGTTAATTTCGCTCTTGCGCCTTTCTTT.

The V and J genes are TRBV12-1 and TRBJ1-1. TRBV12-1 is a recognized pseudogene. CDR3 length: 18 amino acids. CDR3 protein: CASSPVRLGGLMNTEAFF. The CDR3 region has the DNA TGTGCCAGCAGCCCCGTAAGATTGGGGGGACTAATGAACACTGAAGCTTTCTTT.

The table lists this clone with a few counts. The same CDR3 is also encoded by other DNA sequences in this sample. The chain employs TRBV27 and TRBJ1-5, with 8 bases aligning to TRBD1. Germline CDR1 MNHEY, CDR2 SMNVEV (reference sequence). CDR3 length equals 13 residues. V lost 5 bases, J lost 9 bases, and 6 bases stayed unmatched. In DNA form, the CDR3 reads TGTGCCAGCAGTCTGGACAGGGTCCGGCCCCAGCATTTT. It specifies CASSLDRVRPQHF.

The chain combines TRBV28 with TRBJ1-3; no reliable D call. Germline CDR1 and CDR2: MDHEN and SYDVKM. The CDR3 length is 12 residues. In DNA, the CDR3 is TGTGTCTGCGGGAACTCTGGAAACACCATATATTTT. It codes for CVCGNSGNTIYF. Together with reference TRBV28 and TRBJ1-3, the CDR3 gives the full variable domain: DVKVTQSSRYLVKRTGEKVFLECVQDMDHENMFWYRQDPGLGLRLIYFSYDVKMKEKGDIPEGYSVSREKKERFSLILESASTNQTSMYLCVCGNSGNTIYFGEGSWLTVV.

This clone is a singleton in its sample. The sample has other DNA sequences that encode this CDR3 too. The chain recombines TRBV28 with TRBJ1-5; D remains unclear. The V gene lost 5 bases and the J gene lost 4 bases, with 6 bases spanning the gap. The CDR3 consists of 12 residues. Germline values: CDR1 MDHEN, CDR2 SYDVKM. For the CDR3, the DNA is TGTGCCAGCAGTCCCCTAAATCAGCCCCAGCATTTT. This translates into CASSPLNQPQHF.

This clone was counted once. The chain has TRBV11-2 and TRBJ2-7; D not certain. This CDR3 has 13 residues. V was shortened by 3 bases and J by 4 bases, with 10 bases between the two germline ends. Germline loops: CDR1 SGHAT, CDR2 FQNNGV. CDR3 bases: TGTGCCAGCAGCTTGAGCGAAGAGTACGAGCAGTACTTC. This codes for CASSLSEEYEQYF.

V and J are TRBV7-9 and TRBJ1-1; possibly TRBD1 for D (5 bases). The CDR3 contains 13 residues. Germline assignment: CDR1 SEHNR and CDR2 FQNEAQ (reference sequence). The V gene lost 3 bases and the J gene lost 6 bases, with 11 bases spanning the gap. The CDR3 nucleotides are TGTGCCAGCAGCTTTGGGGGGATCTCTGAAGCTTTCTTT. It yields the protein CASSFGGISEAFF.

V gene TRBV6-5 combines with J gene TRBJ1-2; TRBD1 aligns across 8 bases. The CDR3 runs 13 residues. The germline gives CDR1 MNHEY, CDR2 SVGAGI. V was pared by 6 bases and J by 8 bases, with 8 bases of the junction left unmatched. Here the CDR3 reads CASSQQGAGGYTF. CDR3 DNA sequence: TGTGCCAGCAGCCAGCAGGGGGCGGGGGGCTACACCTTC.

The table lists this clone with a count of one. The gene calls are TRBV6-5 and TRBJ2-7, with TRBD1 as a possible D gene (6 bases). The CDR3 is made up of 13 amino acids. Trimming left V 8 bases short and J 3 bases short, with 14 bases between. CDR1 and CDR2 (germline): MNHEY, SVGAGI. The CDR3 region has the DNA TGTGCCAGCTCGCAGGGGCCCCTCTACGAGCAGTACTTC. Residues: CASSQGPLYEQYF.

This rearrangement joins TRBV27 to TRBJ2-1, with TRBD1 matching over 7 bases. CDR1 is MNHEY, CDR2 SMNVEV, per germline (reference sequence). V gave up 6 bases and J gave up 10 bases; unmatched junction bases: 12. The CDR3 is made up of 14 amino acids. CDR3 sequence reads: CASRPDRTLKEQFF. The CDR3 DNA sequence: TGTGCCAGCAGACCGGACAGGACCCTAAAGGAGCAGTTCTTC.

The rearrangement joins TRBV25-1 to TRBJ1-1; no reliable D call. The CDR3 is made up of 11 amino acids. Germline CDR1 is MGHDK and CDR2 is SYGVNS. V lost 5 bases and J lost 6, with 7 bases in between. CDR3 residues: CASSYSAEAFF. Written as DNA, the CDR3 is TGTGCCAGCAGTTATAGCGCTGAAGCTTTCTTT.

The rearrangement joins TRBV19 to TRBJ2-2; 12 bases are shared with TRBD2. Germline CDR1 is LNHDA and CDR2 is SQIVND (reference sequence). V lost 10 bases and J lost 0; bases outside the gene matches: 3. This CDR3 has 15 amino acids. CDR3 loop: CATRLAGANTGELFF. The CDR3 DNA reads TGTGCCACCAGACTAGCGGGGGCGAACACCGGGGAGCTGTTTTTT.

The V call is TRBV28, the J call TRBJ2-3, with 11 bases fitting TRBD2. Germline V gives CDR1 MDHEN, CDR2 SYDVKM. The CDR3 is made up of 19 amino acids. J lost 0 bases, V lost 6 bases, and 14 bases had no gene match. CDR3 region: CASSPGPGTSGPSTDTQYF. The CDR3 DNA reads as TGTGCCAGCAGCCCGGGACCCGGGACTAGCGGACCTAGCACAGATACGCAGTATTTT.

This chain uses TRBV11-2 with TRBJ1-1, with a weak D call TRBD1 (6 bases). V was clipped by 0 bases and J by 0 bases, with 23 bases between them. The CDR3 totals 20 residues. The V gene's germline CDR1 is SGHAT and CDR2 FQNNGV. The CDR3 DNA sequence: TGTGCCAGCAGCTTAGATGCCCTCTCAGGGGCCCGTCATATGAACACTGAAGCTTTCTTT. Its translation is CASSLDALSGARHMNTEAFF.

The chain couples TRBV5-1 to TRBJ1-5; D perhaps matches TRBD1 (6 bases). Trimming pared 4 bases from V and 0 bases from J, leaving 11 bases between. This CDR3 has 15 amino acids. The germline V gene encodes CDR1 SGHRS and CDR2 YFSETQ. CDR3 region: CASSAGVNSNQPQHF. CDR3 sequence (DNA): TGCGCCAGCAGCGCAGGGGTTAATAGCAATCAGCCCCAGCATTTT.

The chain has TRBV25-1 and TRBJ2-2, with TRBD2 as a possible D gene (6 bases). From germline, CDR1 is MGHDK and CDR2 SYGVNS. This CDR3 spans 15 amino acids. V gave up 10 bases and J gave up 4 bases, with 19 bases separating them. The CDR3 region has the DNA TGTGCCACCAAAAAAACCAAGGAGGGCACCGGGGAGCTGTTTTTT. This encodes CATKKTKEGTGELFF.

The chain links TRBV7-9 to TRBJ2-1, with 7 bases lining up with TRBD2. The germline V gene encodes CDR1 SEHNR and CDR2 FQNEAQ (reference sequence). The CDR3 length is 16 residues. The J segment lost 5 bases and the V segment lost 5 bases, leaving 12 bases of the junction unmatched. CDR3 sequence reads: CASSGPREDKHNEQFF. DNA for the CDR3: TGTGCCAGCAGCGGTCCCCGGGAGGATAAACACAATGAGCAGTTCTTC.

The chain has TRBV27 and TRBJ2-1, with 9 bases aligning to TRBD2. J was trimmed by 6 bases and V by 6 bases; bases with no gene match: 24. CDR1 and CDR2 (germline): MNHEY, SMNVEV (reference sequence). This CDR3 contains 20 residues. The CDR3 region is CASSYRPASRGSGSSNEQFF. DNA for the CDR3: TGTGCCAGCAGCTACCGCCCGGCTTCTCGGGGTAGCGGGAGTTCCAATGAGCAGTTCTTC.

This chain connects TRBV11-2 to TRBJ2-3, with 12 bases matching TRBD2. The V gene's germline CDR1 is SGHAT and CDR2 FQNNGV. This CDR3 is built from 16 residues. J gave up 2 bases and V 5 bases, and 5 bases lay outside the gene matches. In nucleotides, the CDR3 is TGTGCCAGCAGCCCCCGGACTAGCGGGGTCACAGATACGCAGTATTTT. Translation: CASSPRTSGVTDTQYF.

The V call is TRBV5-3, the J call TRBJ2-2, with a weak D call TRBD1 (6 bases). TRBV5-3 belongs to the ORF category, with a function that is uncertain. V dropped 4 bases and J dropped 5 bases, with 24 bases sitting between them. The CDR3 totals 18 residues. The CDR3 region has the DNA TGTGCCAGAAGCCGCATTAGGGGACGACAGGCTGGGACCGGGGAGCTGTTTTTT. This codes for CARSRIRGRQAGTGELFF.